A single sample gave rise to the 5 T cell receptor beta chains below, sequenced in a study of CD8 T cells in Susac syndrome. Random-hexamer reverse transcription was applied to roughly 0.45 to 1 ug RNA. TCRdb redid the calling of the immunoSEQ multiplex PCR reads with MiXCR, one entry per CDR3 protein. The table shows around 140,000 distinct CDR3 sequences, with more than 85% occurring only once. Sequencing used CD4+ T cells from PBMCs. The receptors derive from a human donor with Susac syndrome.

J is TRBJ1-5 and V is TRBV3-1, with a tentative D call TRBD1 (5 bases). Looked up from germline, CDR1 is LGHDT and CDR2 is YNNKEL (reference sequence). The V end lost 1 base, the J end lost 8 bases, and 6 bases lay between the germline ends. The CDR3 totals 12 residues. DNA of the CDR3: TGTGCCAGCAGCCAAGTGGGGGAGCCCCAGCATTTT. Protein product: CASSQVGEPQHF. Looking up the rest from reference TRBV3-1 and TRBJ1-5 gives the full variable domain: DTAVSQTPKYLVTQMGNDKSIKCEQNLGHDTMYWYKQDSKKFLKIMFSYNNKELIINETVPNRFSPKSPDKAHLNLHINSLELGDSAVYFCASSQVGEPQHFGDGTRLSIL.

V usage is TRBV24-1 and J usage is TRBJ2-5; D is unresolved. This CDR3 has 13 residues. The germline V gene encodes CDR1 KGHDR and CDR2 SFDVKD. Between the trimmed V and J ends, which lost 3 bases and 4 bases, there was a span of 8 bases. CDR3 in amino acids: CATSDGFRETQYF. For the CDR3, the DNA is TGTGCCACCAGTGATGGTTTCCGAGAGACCCAGTACTTC.

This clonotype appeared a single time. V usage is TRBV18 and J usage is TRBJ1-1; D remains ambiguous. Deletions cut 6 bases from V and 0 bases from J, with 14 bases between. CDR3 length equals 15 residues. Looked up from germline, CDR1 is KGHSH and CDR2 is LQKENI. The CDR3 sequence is CASSPDGRMNTEAFF. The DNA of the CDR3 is TGTGCCAGCTCGCCCGACGGACGGATGAACACTGAAGCTTTCTTT.

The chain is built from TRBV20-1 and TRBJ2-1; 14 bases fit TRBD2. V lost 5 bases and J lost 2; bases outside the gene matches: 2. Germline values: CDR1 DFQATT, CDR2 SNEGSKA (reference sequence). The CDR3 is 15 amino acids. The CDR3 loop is CSAGTSGSAYNEQFF. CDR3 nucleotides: TGCAGTGCTGGGACTAGCGGGAGCGCCTACAATGAGCAGTTCTTC.

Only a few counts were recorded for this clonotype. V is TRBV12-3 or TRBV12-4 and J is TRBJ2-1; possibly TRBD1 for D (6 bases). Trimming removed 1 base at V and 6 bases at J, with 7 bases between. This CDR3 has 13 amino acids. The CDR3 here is CASSLGTVNEQFF. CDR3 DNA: TGTGCCAGCAGTTTAGGGACAGTCAATGAGCAGTTCTTC.